This T cell receptor (beta chain) comes out of a study of blood T cells in healthy people across ages. The V gene's germline CDR1 is SQVTM and CDR2 ANQGSEA. The CDR3 consists of 15 residues. The junction had 9 bases not matched to a gene; V was cut back by 4 bases and J by 4 bases. This clonotype has a count of ten or more. Then a second PCR, running about 6 to 11 cycles, was carried out with a sample-barcoded 5' primer and a J-beta primer mix. In TCRdb, the 5' RACE reads were re-called with MiXCR into one record per CDR3 protein. The profile shows 1.5 million to 1.9 million distinct CDR3 sequences, approximately 43% of them singletons.

The receptor was derived from a young woman in good health. This chain links TRBV29-1 with TRBJ2-1; 8 bases agree with TRBD2. What was sequenced was blood. CDR3 in amino acids: CSVGRAGVGYNEQFF. The CDR3 DNA is TGCAGCGTTGGAAGAGCGGGAGTAGGGTACAATGAGCAGTTCTTC.